This passage covers 25 T cell receptor beta chains from one sample sequenced in a study of blood T cell repertoires in COVID-19. TCRdb's copy holds only in-frame clones and misses some; the assay was immunoSEQ multiplex PCR. The sample has roughly 340,000 clones; approximately 90% are singletons. Sequenced input: PBMCs or T cells enriched from blood (not recorded which). Receptors were obtained from a man aged 18 to 35 who had recovered from COVID-19.

V usage is TRBV24-1 and J usage is TRBJ1-2; a weak D match, TRBD1 (6 bases). In germline, CDR1 is KGHDR, CDR2 SFDVKD. V was shortened by 1 base and J by 3 bases, with 8 bases between the two germline ends. The CDR3 covers 14 residues. The CDR3 protein is CATSDFEGDYGYTF. The CDR3 DNA sequence: TGTGCCACCAGTGATTTCGAGGGGGACTATGGCTACACCTTC.

The chain uses TRBV15 and TRBJ2-7, with 7 nucleotides matching TRBD1. The CDR3 loop spans 15 amino acids. J lost 0 bases, V lost 8 bases, and 10 bases had no gene match. CDR1 LNHNV and CDR2 YYDKDF come from the germline V gene (reference sequence). CDR3 protein: CATSSDRRSSYEQYF. In DNA form, the CDR3 reads TGTGCCACCTCCTCGGACAGGAGAAGCTCCTACGAGCAGTACTTC. The whole variable domain, remainder taken from reference TRBV15 and TRBJ2-7, is DAMVIQNPRYQVTQFGKPVTLSCSQTLNHNVMYWYQQKSSQAPKLLFHYYDKDFNNEADTPDNFQSRRPNTSFCFLDIRSPGLGDTAMYLCATSSDRRSSYEQYFGPGTRLTVT.

The chain carries TRBV6-4 and TRBJ1-1; no reliable D call. The V gene lost 6 bases and the J gene lost 3 bases, with 14 bases spanning the gap. There are 14 residues in the CDR3. Germline assignment: CDR1 MRHNA and CDR2 SNTAGT. CDR3 loop: CASRTEILYTEAFF. DNA of the CDR3: TGTGCCAGCAGAACAGAGATTTTGTACACTGAAGCTTTCTTT.

V is TRBV12-3 or TRBV12-4 and J is TRBJ2-1; 8 nucleotides line up with TRBD2. The CDR3 loop spans 13 amino acids. The ends lost 3 bases at V and 9 bases at J; junction bases unmatched: 4. The CDR3 is CASSFPLAGEQFF. The CDR3 DNA sequence: TGTGCCAGCAGTTTCCCCCTAGCGGGTGAGCAGTTCTTC.

The V call is TRBV12-5, the J call TRBJ1-3; 8 bases are a match to TRBD1. CDR1 and CDR2 from the germline V gene are LGHNT and FRNRAP. The ends lost 6 bases at V and 4 bases at J; junction bases unmatched: 5. The CDR3 covers 14 residues. In DNA form, the CDR3 reads TGTGCTAGTGGCTGGACAGGGTTGGGAAACACCATATATTTT. Translated, it gives CASGWTGLGNTIYF.

This chain uses TRBV30 with TRBJ1-5, with 9 bases that match TRBD1. Germline V lookup: CDR1 GTSNPN, CDR2 SVGIG (reference sequence). This CDR3 contains 13 residues. Here the CDR3 DNA reads TGTGCTTGGGACAGGGCTGGCAATCAGCCCCAGCATTTT. Translation gives CAWDRAGNQPQHF.

This sequence joins TRBV20-1 and TRBJ1-1; maybe TRBD1 (6 bases). The V end was cut by 3 bases, the J end by 1 base, with 9 bases between. The CDR3 contains 13 residues. CDR1 DFQATT and CDR2 SNEGSKA come from the germline V gene (reference sequence). CDR3 in amino acids: CSASSQGNTEAFF. CDR3 nucleotides: TGCAGTGCTAGTTCACAGGGGAACACTGAAGCTTTCTTT.

The genes are TRBV12-5 and TRBJ2-5; TRBD2 agrees at 9 bases. The germline V gene encodes CDR1 LGHNT and CDR2 FRNRAP. This CDR3 has 13 amino acids. After removal of 6 bases from V and 4 bases from J, the junction contained 3 bases not matched to a gene. The CDR3 is CASGLSGGETQYF. The CDR3, as DNA: TGTGCTAGTGGCCTTAGCGGGGGAGAGACCCAGTACTTC.

This chain connects TRBV10-2 to TRBJ1-2, with 10 bases lining up with TRBD1. With V trimmed by 7 bases and J by 4 bases, 12 bases remained unmatched. Germline V lookup: CDR1 WSHSY, CDR2 SAAADI. The CDR3 length is 16 residues. The CDR3 here is CASISRDRGGGYGYTF. The CDR3 coding sequence is TGCGCCAGCATATCAAGGGACAGGGGCGGTGGCTATGGCTACACCTTC.

This clone was observed once. The DNA of the CDR3 is TGTGCCAGCAGTTCCACCGGGACAGGGAAACTTGAATCCTACGAGCAGTACTTC. It specifies CASSSTGTGKLESYEQYF. The gene calls are TRBV28 and TRBJ2-7; 9 nucleotides agree with TRBD1. Germline V CDR1 and CDR2: MDHEN, SYDVKM. The V and J ends lost 4 bases and 1 base, in that order; junction bases with no gene match: 14. The length of the CDR3 is 18 residues.

The chain is built from TRBV3-1 (or the pseudogene TRBV3-2) and TRBJ1-2, with D perhaps matching TRBD1 (5 bases). The CDR3 runs 12 residues. Per germline, CDR1 LGHDT and CDR2 YNNKEL (reference sequence). V was trimmed by 6 bases and J by 5 bases, leaving 10 bases between them. The CDR3 nucleotides read TGTGCCAGCAGTCAGGGAAAATATGGCTACACCTTC. Translation: CASSQGKYGYTF.

The chain couples TRBV29-1 to TRBJ1-1, with no clear D. Germline V CDR1 and CDR2: SQVTM, ANQGSEA. CDR3 length: 13 residues. Deletions cut 8 bases from V and 4 bases from J, with 17 bases between. Here the CDR3 DNA reads TGCAGCCCTGTTCCAGGCCTGGGCACTGAAGCTTTCTTT. This codes for CSPVPGLGTEAFF. Filled out from reference TRBV29-1 and TRBJ1-1, the complete variable domain reads SAVISQKPSRDICQRGTSLTIQCQVDSQVTMMFWYRQQPGQSLTLIATANQGSEATYESGFVIDKFPISRPNLTFSTLTVSNMSPEDSSIYLCSPVPGLGTEAFFGQGTRLTVV.

The gene calls are TRBV18 and TRBJ2-7, with 7 bases lining up with TRBD2. This CDR3 contains 13 residues. Germline V gene sequence: CDR1 KGHSH, CDR2 LQKENI. Trimming at V came to 0 bases and at J to 5 bases, leaving 1 base not matched to a gene. The DNA of the CDR3 is TGTGCCAGCTCACCACCGGGAGGGAACGAGCAGTACTTC. Residues: CASSPPGGNEQYF.

This sequence joins TRBV5-5 and TRBJ2-1, with TRBD2 matching 7 bases. J gave up 0 bases and V 0 bases, and 3 bases lay outside the gene matches. CDR1 is SGHKS and CDR2 is YYEKEE in the germline V gene (reference sequence). CDR3 size: 16 residues. In DNA, the CDR3 is TGTGCCAGCAGCTTGGTGGGCGGGGGCTCCTACAATGAGCAGTTCTTC. It translates to CASSLVGGGSYNEQFF.

The V gene is TRBV29-1, the J gene TRBJ1-1; D may be TRBD1 (5 bases). Trimming pared 4 bases from V and 3 bases from J, leaving 15 bases between. From germline, CDR1 is SQVTM and CDR2 ANQGSEA. This CDR3 contains 14 residues. CDR3: CSVVIRVRDTEAFF. The CDR3 coding sequence is TGCAGCGTTGTCATCAGGGTCCGGGACACTGAAGCTTTCTTT.

The CDR3 loop reads CASRRLDNRGLSYNEQFF. The CDR3 DNA reads as TGTGCCAGCAGAAGACTTGATAACAGGGGGCTATCCTACAATGAGCAGTTCTTC. The chain uses TRBV21-1 and TRBJ2-1; the D call in the table, TRBD1, was not verified against the DNA. TRBV21-1 is assigned pseudogene status. The CDR3 totals 18 residues.

The chain joins TRBV7-8 to TRBJ1-5; 11 bases line up with TRBD1. V was clipped by 5 bases and J by 3 bases; unmatched bases: 6. Looked up from germline, CDR1 is SGHVS and CDR2 is FQNEAQ. The CDR3 runs to 16 residues. This CDR3 reads CASSRDRGYDNQPQHF. In DNA form, the CDR3 reads TGTGCCAGCAGCCGGGACAGGGGGTATGACAATCAGCCCCAGCATTTT.

This chain links TRBV25-1 with TRBJ1-2; no reliable D call. V lost 8 bases and J 5 bases, leaving 12 bases between the germline ends. The length of the CDR3 is 12 residues. Germline values: CDR1 MGHDK, CDR2 SYGVNS. The CDR3 DNA follows: TGTGCCAGCTCCGGGAACTTGTATGGCTACACCTTC. It encodes CASSGNLYGYTF.

This clone was observed a single time. The V call is TRBV10-1, the J call TRBJ1-1, with unresolved D. The length of the CDR3 is 13 residues. V was clipped by 6 bases and J by 1 base, with 9 bases between them. The germline V gene has CDR1 WNHNN and CDR2 SYGVQD (reference sequence). This CDR3 reads CASRPDTNTEAFF. The CDR3 nucleotides read TGCGCCAGCAGACCCGACACGAACACTGAAGCTTTCTTT.

The genes are TRBV2 and TRBJ2-7, with D unclear. The CDR3 covers 11 residues. Trimming left V 6 bases short and J 1 base short, with 4 bases between. The germline V gene encodes CDR1 SNHLY and CDR2 FYNNEI. The CDR3 spells CASSQSYEQYF. The CDR3 region has the DNA TGTGCCAGCAGCCAGTCCTACGAGCAGTACTTC.

The chain employs TRBV7-6 and TRBJ1-1; the D gene is possibly TRBD1 (5 bases). The CDR3 has 12 residues. The germline V and J ends were trimmed by 3 bases and 8 bases, with 10 bases remaining between them. Germline V gene sequence: CDR1 SGHVS, CDR2 FNYEAQ. The CDR3 loop is CASSLAPGEAFF. CDR3 bases: TGTGCCAGCAGCTTGGCTCCAGGGGAAGCTTTCTTT.

This chain uses TRBV28 with TRBJ1-1, with 8 nucleotides matching TRBD1. This CDR3 contains 18 residues. The trim removed 5 bases at V and 6 bases at J, leaving 20 bases unmatched. Germline CDR1 reads MDHEN; CDR2 reads SYDVKM. CDR3 bases: TGTGCCAGCAGTCCCATATCCCAGGGGGCCCGTGGGGGATCTGAAGCTTTCTTT. This translates into CASSPISQGARGGSEAFF. Drawing the rest from reference TRBV28 and TRBJ1-1, the complete variable domain is DVKVTQSSRYLVKRTGEKVFLECVQDMDHENMFWYRQDPGLGLRLIYFSYDVKMKEKGDIPEGYSVSREKKERFSLILESASTNQTSMYLCASSPISQGARGGSEAFFGQGTRLTVV.

The chain has TRBV4-1 and TRBJ2-1, with 12 bases lining up with TRBD2. The CDR3 length is 16 residues. The V segment lost 3 bases and the J segment 4 bases; nucleotides outside the gene matches: 4. In germline, CDR1 is MGHRA, CDR2 YSYEKL. Here the CDR3 DNA reads TGCGCCAGCAGCCACGCCCTAGCGGGGGGGTACAATGAGCAGTTCTTC. This codes for CASSHALAGGYNEQFF.

The rearrangement uses TRBV27 and TRBJ2-7, with 9 positions matching TRBD2. This CDR3 comprises 14 residues. Germline V lookup: CDR1 MNHEY, CDR2 SMNVEV (reference sequence). Trimming took 6 bases from V and 2 from J; bases not matched to a gene: 5. The CDR3 spells CASSYRGGAYEQYF. The CDR3 bases are TGTGCCAGCAGCTACCGCGGGGGGGCCTACGAGCAGTACTTC.

Only one count was recorded for this clone. V gene TRBV11-2 combines with J gene TRBJ2-1; 10 positions match TRBD2. After removal of 2 bases from V and 4 bases from J, the junction contained 14 bases not matched to a gene. The CDR3 has 19 amino acids. Germline V gene lookup returns CDR1 SGHAT and CDR2 FQNNGV. As DNA, the CDR3 is TGTGCCAGCAGCTTATTTGCTAGCGGGGGTCGTGGGGCGTACAATGAGCAGTTCTTC. Its protein is CASSLFASGGRGAYNEQFF.